The 22 T cell receptor beta chains below all came from one sample that was sequenced in a study of PD-1 blockade in classical Hodgkin lymphoma. Some clones are missing from TCRdb's copy, which holds only in-frame ones; the method was immunoSEQ multiplex PCR. The sample has 14,000 or so clones, roughly 80% seen once. Relapse was seen in all patients after autologous stem cell transplantation, and brentuximab vedotin exposure was variable. The material was peripheral blood mononuclear cells (PBMCs), obtained before the second cycle of nivolumab. The receptor set was obtained from a human donor with classical Hodgkin lymphoma.

The rearrangement links TRBV18 to TRBJ1-6; D is perhaps TRBD1 (6 bases). V was pared by 0 bases and J by 7 bases, with 13 bases between. In germline, CDR1 is KGHSH, CDR2 LQKENI. The CDR3 covers 16 residues. The CDR3 is CASSPPGRGENSPLHF. CDR3 DNA sequence: TGTGCCAGCTCACCACCGGGCAGGGGCGAAAATTCACCCCTCCACTTT.

The chain couples TRBV1 to TRBJ2-2; no check of the table's D call, TRBD1, against the DNA was made. TRBV1 is deemed a pseudogene. The CDR3 extends over 17 amino acids. CDR3 sequence reads: CTSSQAFRVVFTGELFF. CDR3 bases: TGCACCAGCAGCCAAGCTTTCAGGGTGGTGTTCACCGGGGAGCTGTTTTTT.

The genes are TRBV7-9 and TRBJ2-1; D call uncertain. This CDR3 is built from 15 residues. In germline, CDR1 is SEHNR, CDR2 FQNEAQ (reference sequence). V dropped 4 bases and J dropped 6 bases, with 16 bases sitting between them. CDR3 sequence reads: CASSSPRVVRNEQFF. CDR3 in DNA: TGTGCCAGCAGCTCCCCTCGGGTAGTTCGCAATGAGCAGTTCTTC. Together with reference TRBV7-9 and TRBJ2-1, the CDR3 gives the full variable domain: DTGVSQNPRHKITKRGQNVTFRCDPISEHNRLYWYRQTLGQGPEFLTYFQNEAQLEKSRLLSDRFSAERPKGSFSTLEIQRTEQGDSAMYLCASSSPRVVRNEQFFGPGTRLTVL.

The gene calls are TRBV27 and TRBJ2-3; a possible D gene is TRBD1 (5 bases). Trimming took off 7 bases at V and 0 bases at J, with 14 bases between the two ends. Germline V gene data show CDR1 as MNHEY and CDR2 as SMNVEV (reference sequence). CDR3 size: 15 residues. As DNA, the CDR3 is TGTGCCAGCACCCTCGACAGAACTAGCACAGATACGCAGTATTTT. Its protein product is CASTLDRTSTDTQYF.

This clone was counted between two and nine times. The V and J genes are TRBV7-2 and TRBJ1-3; D gene uncertain. The CDR3 runs 17 residues. Looked up from germline, CDR1 is SGHTA and CDR2 is FQGNSA. V dropped 0 bases and J dropped 1 base, with 13 bases sitting between them. The CDR3 reads CASSLASTFGSGNTIYF. For the CDR3, the DNA is TGTGCCAGCAGCTTAGCCTCGACGTTCGGGTCTGGAAACACCATATATTTT.

This chain links TRBV7-6 with TRBJ2-1; 9 bases match TRBD1. The ends lost 5 bases at V and 3 bases at J; junction bases unmatched: 11. The CDR3 sequence is 17 residues long. Germline-derived CDR1 and CDR2 are SGHVS and FNYEAQ. This CDR3 reads CASSTRPTGGFYNEQFF. Written as DNA, the CDR3 is TGTGCCAGCAGCACCAGACCCACAGGGGGCTTCTACAATGAGCAGTTCTTC.

The chain uses TRBV6-1 and TRBJ1-1, with 7 bases matching TRBD1. With V trimmed by 4 bases and J by 0 bases, 5 bases remained unmatched. There are 15 residues in the CDR3. The V gene's germline CDR1 is MNHNS and CDR2 SASEGT. The CDR3 sequence: CASSVLTGVNTEAFF. The CDR3 DNA reads TGTGCCAGCAGTGTTTTAACAGGGGTGAACACTGAAGCTTTCTTT.

The rearrangement uses TRBV18 and TRBJ2-6, with 11 bases fitting TRBD2. Looked up from germline, CDR1 is KGHSH and CDR2 is LQKENI. The CDR3 is made up of 18 amino acids. V gave up 2 bases and J gave up 1 base; unmatched junction bases: 4. CDR3 residues: CASSPIWTSGSGANVLTF. CDR3 coding DNA: TGTGCCAGCTCACCAATCTGGACTAGCGGGTCTGGGGCCAACGTCCTGACTTTC.

This sequence joins TRBV5-1 and TRBJ1-1; D call uncertain. The germline CDR1 and CDR2 sequences are SGHRS and YFSETQ. The CDR3 has 14 residues. The ends were cut back, 0 bases at V and 1 base at J, with 7 bases in the middle. This CDR3 reads CASSLDAANTEAFF. DNA of the CDR3: TGCGCCAGCAGCTTGGATGCGGCGAACACTGAAGCTTTCTTT.

The rearrangement links TRBV18 to TRBJ1-5; D not certain. The CDR3 consists of 14 residues. V dropped 4 bases and J dropped 7 bases, with 14 bases sitting between them. Germline loops: CDR1 KGHSH, CDR2 LQKENI. The CDR3 nucleotides are TGTGCCAGCTCACTCAGTAATCCCCCCCAGCCCCAGCATTTT. Protein product: CASSLSNPPQPQHF.

The V call is TRBV7-9, the J call TRBJ2-2, with 10 bases lining up with TRBD1. With V trimmed by 5 bases and J by 6 bases, 6 bases remained unmatched. Germline lookup yields CDR1 SEHNR and CDR2 FQNEAQ (reference sequence). The CDR3 loop spans 15 amino acids. The CDR3 bases are TGTGCCAGCAGCACGATAGGACAGGGGGCCGGGGAGCTGTTTTTT. Residues: CASSTIGQGAGELFF.

The chain employs TRBV20-1 and TRBJ2-5; 7 nucleotides align to TRBD2. The better agreement between TRBJ2-7 and the DNA end casts doubt on the J call. The CDR3 runs to 11 residues. From germline, CDR1 is DFQATT and CDR2 SNEGSKA (reference sequence). In DNA form, the CDR3 reads TGCAGTGCTAGCGGGGGGTACGAGCAGTACTTC. Its translation is CSASGGYEQYF.

This clone was picked up a small number of times. This chain connects TRBV9 to TRBJ2-3; a possible D gene is TRBD2 (7 bases). This CDR3 region has 15 residues. Trimming stripped 0 bases from V and 4 bases from J, with 12 bases between. Per germline, CDR1 SGDLS and CDR2 YYNGEE. The CDR3 loop is CASSVAGRGPDTQYF. In nucleotides, the CDR3 is TGTGCCAGCAGCGTAGCCGGGCGGGGGCCAGATACGCAGTATTTT.

The chain is built from TRBV4-1 and TRBJ1-6, with unresolved D. The germline gives CDR1 MGHRA, CDR2 YSYEKL. Trimming removed 0 bases from V and 7 bases from J, with 10 bases in between. The CDR3 length is 15 residues. Here the CDR3 DNA reads TGCGCCAGCAGCCAAGAAACGGGGAAGAATTCACCCCTCCACTTT. Translated, it gives CASSQETGKNSPLHF.

This clone has a single count. V gene TRBV11-2 combines with J gene TRBJ2-7; D is ambiguous. CDR3 size: 13 residues. Germline lookup yields CDR1 SGHAT and CDR2 FQNNGV. Trimming pared 5 bases from V and 3 bases from J, leaving 11 bases between. The CDR3 DNA reads TGTGCCAGCAGCCGCAACTCGGGCTACGAGCAGTACTTC. Translation: CASSRNSGYEQYF.

J is TRBJ2-2 and V is TRBV7-9; 8 bases are shared with TRBD1. This CDR3 is 15 amino acids long. Germline loops: CDR1 SEHNR, CDR2 FQNEAQ (reference sequence). The V segment lost 5 bases and the J segment 4 bases; nucleotides outside the gene matches: 6. CDR3 sequence: CASSPDRAGTGELFF. As DNA, the CDR3 is TGTGCCAGCAGCCCGGACAGGGCCGGCACCGGGGAGCTGTTTTTT.

V usage is TRBV7-9 and J usage is TRBJ1-1; tentatively, D is TRBD1 (5 bases). V was pared by 2 bases and J by 4 bases, with 11 bases between. This CDR3 comprises 14 residues. The germline V gene encodes CDR1 SEHNR and CDR2 FQNEAQ (reference sequence). CDR3 protein: CASSLQGIITEAFF. In DNA form, the CDR3 reads TGTGCCAGCAGCTTACAGGGTATCATCACTGAAGCTTTCTTT.

J is TRBJ1-2 and V is TRBV6-6; D is unclear. V lost 5 bases and J 8 bases, leaving 24 bases between the germline ends. CDR3 length equals 16 residues. CDR1 is MNHNY, CDR2 SVGAGI, per germline (reference sequence). In DNA, the CDR3 is TGTGCCAGCAGTAAACTCGGTCCCCTGAGTATAGGGGGCTACACCTTC. Its protein product is CASSKLGPLSIGGYTF.

The chain combines TRBV7-6 with TRBJ2-7; 7 nucleotides align to TRBD1. Germline loops: CDR1 SGHVS, CDR2 FNYEAQ. The J segment lost 2 bases and the V segment lost 2 bases, leaving 3 bases of the junction unmatched. The CDR3 runs to 14 residues. Here the CDR3 reads CASSLMGQTYEQYF. The CDR3 DNA sequence: TGTGCCAGCAGCTTAATGGGACAGACCTACGAGCAGTACTTC.

The chain is built from TRBV28 and TRBJ1-2; D may be TRBD1 (5 bases). The V gene lost 3 bases and the J gene lost 4 bases, with 6 bases spanning the gap. CDR3 size: 12 residues. Germline V gene sequence: CDR1 MDHEN, CDR2 SYDVKM. CDR3 amino acids: CASSLGGYGYTF. DNA for the CDR3: TGTGCCAGCAGTTTGGGGGGCTATGGCTACACCTTC.

The rearrangement uses TRBV7-8 and TRBJ1-1; D perhaps matches TRBD1 (5 bases). In germline, CDR1 is SGHVS, CDR2 FQNEAQ. Trimming removed 1 base at V and 8 bases at J, with 14 bases between. The length of the CDR3 is 14 residues. CDR3 in amino acids: CASSLVLGPIEAFF. Written as DNA, the CDR3 is TGTGCCAGCAGCTTAGTTTTGGGGCCGATAGAAGCTTTCTTT.

The genes are TRBV9 and TRBJ1-3, with D perhaps TRBD1 (6 bases). The germline V and J ends were trimmed by 4 bases and 0 bases, with 14 bases remaining between them. The CDR3 loop spans 16 amino acids. Germline CDR1 and CDR2: SGDLS and YYNGEE. The CDR3 DNA follows: TGTGCCAGCAGCCCCCGGACAGCCCTCTCTGGAAACACCATATATTTT. This translates into CASSPRTALSGNTIYF.